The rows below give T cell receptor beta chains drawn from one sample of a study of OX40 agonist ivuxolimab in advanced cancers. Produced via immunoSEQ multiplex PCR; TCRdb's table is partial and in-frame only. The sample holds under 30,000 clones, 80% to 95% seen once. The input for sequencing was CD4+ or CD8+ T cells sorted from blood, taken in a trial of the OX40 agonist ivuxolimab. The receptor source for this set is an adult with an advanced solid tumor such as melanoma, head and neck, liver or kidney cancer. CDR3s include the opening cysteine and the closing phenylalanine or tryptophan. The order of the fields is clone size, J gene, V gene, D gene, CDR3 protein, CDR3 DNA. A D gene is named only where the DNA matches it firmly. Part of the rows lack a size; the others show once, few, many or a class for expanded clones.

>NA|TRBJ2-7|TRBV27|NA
CASGYSSYEQYF
TGTGCCAGCGGTTACAGTTCCTACGAGCAGTACTTC
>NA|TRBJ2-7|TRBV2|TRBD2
CASRYRLAGGYEQYF
TGTGCCAGCAGATACCGACTAGCGGGGGGATACGAGCAGTACTTC
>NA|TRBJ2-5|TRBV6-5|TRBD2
CASGRALGETQYF
TGTGCCAGCGGGAGGGCCCTTGGGGAGACCCAGTACTTC
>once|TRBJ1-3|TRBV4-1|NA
CASSQDRRGRSSGNTIYF
TGCGCCAGCAGCCAAGATCGAAGGGGAAGGTCCTCTGGAAACACCATATATTTT
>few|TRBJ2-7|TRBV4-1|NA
CASSHGSPYEQYF
TGCGCCAGCAGCCATGGGAGCCCCTACGAGCAGTACTTC
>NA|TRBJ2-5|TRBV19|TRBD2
CASSINKGTSGSPETQYF
TGTGCCAGTAGTATAAATAAGGGTACTAGCGGGAGTCCGGAGACCCAGTACTTC
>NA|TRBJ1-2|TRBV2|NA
CASLWGGPSGYTF
TGTGCCAGCTTATGGGGGGGGCCCTCCGGCTACACCTTC
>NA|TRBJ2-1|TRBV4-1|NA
CASSQGAARDEQFF
TGCGCCAGCAGCCAAGGAGCTGCGAGGGATGAGCAGTTCTTC
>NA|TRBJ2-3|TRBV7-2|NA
CASSYWGGEDTQYF
TGTGCCAGCAGCTATTGGGGTGGAGAAGATACGCAGTATTTT
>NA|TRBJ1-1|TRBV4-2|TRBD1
CASSQDSGTGVMNTEAFF
TGTGCCAGCAGCCAAGATTCCGGGACAGGGGTCATGAACACTGAAGCTTTCTTT
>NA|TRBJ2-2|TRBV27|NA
CASSLRGSAGELFF
TGTGCCAGCAGTTTACGAGGGAGCGCCGGGGAGCTGTTTTTT
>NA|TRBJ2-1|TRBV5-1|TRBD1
CASRDSYNEQFF
TGCGCCAGCCGGGACAGCTACAATGAGCAGTTCTTC
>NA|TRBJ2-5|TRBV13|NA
CASSPRAQVETQYF
TGTGCCAGCAGCCCCAGGGCCCAGGTGGAGACCCAGTACTTC
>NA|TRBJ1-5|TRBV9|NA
CASSQGGQPQHF
TGTGCCAGCAGCCAAGGGGGACAGCCCCAGCATTTT
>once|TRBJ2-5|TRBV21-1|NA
CASSRRDRGLIGTQYF
TGTGCCAGCAGCCGACGAGACAGGGGGCTGATCGGGACCCAGTACTTC
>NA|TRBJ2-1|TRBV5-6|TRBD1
CASSPGQGSYNEQFF
TGTGCCAGCAGTCCCGGACAGGGCTCCTACAATGAGCAGTTCTTC
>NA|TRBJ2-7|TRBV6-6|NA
CASSYGRLNEQYF
TGTGCCAGCAGTTACGGCAGGTTGAACGAGCAGTACTTC
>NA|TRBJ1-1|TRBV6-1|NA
CASRNTGGRAEAFF
TGTGCCAGCAGGAATACAGGCGGACGGGCTGAAGCTTTCTTT
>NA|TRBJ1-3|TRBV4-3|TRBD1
CASSPQLGTASGNTIYF
TGCGCCAGCAGCCCTCAACTCGGGACAGCCTCTGGAAACACCATATATTTT
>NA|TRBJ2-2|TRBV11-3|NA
CASSLVAGSNTGELFF
TGTGCCAGCAGCTTAGTGGCGGGATCCAACACCGGGGAGCTGTTTTTT